This is a list of T cell receptor beta chains from one sample in a study of OX40 agonist ivuxolimab in advanced cancers. Clones were read by immunoSEQ multiplex PCR, and TCRdb kept only the in-frame ones, dropping some. The data contain about 80,000 clones, approximately 85% of them singletons. The material was CD4+ or CD8+ T cells sorted from blood, obtained in a trial of the OX40 agonist ivuxolimab. The receptors shown here come from an adult with an advanced solid tumor such as melanoma, head and neck, liver or kidney cancer. Each CDR3 is given with its conserved first and last residue. The D gene is left open where the match is weak. The size of a clone is reported for some rows only, either as once, few or many, or as a class for expanded clones.

TRBD2 TRBJ2-1 . TRBV18 TGTGCCAGCTCACCGGGGGGGTACAATGAGCAGTTCTTC CASSPGGYNEQFF
. TRBJ1-2 . TRBV10-1 TGCGCCAGCAGTGACTTTAAAGTCTGGGGCGACACCAACTATGGCTACACCTTC CASSDFKVWGDTNYGYTF
. TRBJ2-2 . TRBV7-2 TGTGCCAGCAGCCCGGGCACCGGGGAGCTGTTTTTT CASSPGTGELFF
. TRBJ2-5 . TRBV4-2 TGTGCCAGCAGCCAAGTTCTGACAAATCAAGAGACCCAGTACTTC CASSQVLTNQETQYF
TRBD1 TRBJ1-2 . TRBV6-5 TGTGCCAGCAGCCGGGACAGGTCGCACTATGGCTACACCTTC CASSRDRSHYGYTF
TRBD1 TRBJ1-1 . TRBV7-9 TGTGCCAGCAGCTCCCCCCACCGGGACAGTAAAGCTTTCTTT CASSSPHRDSKAFF
. TRBJ2-5 . TRBV2 TGTGCCAGCAGTGAATGGGGCGTAGGGGAGACCCAGTACTTC CASSEWGVGETQYF
TRBD1 TRBJ1-5 few TRBV6-1 TGTGCCAGCAGAGGGACAGCATTGAAGCCCCAGCATTTT CASRGTALKPQHF
TRBD1 TRBJ2-7 few TRBV6-1 TGTGCCAGCATTACAGGGGGTTATAGCTCCTACGAGCAGTACTTC CASITGGYSSYEQYF
. TRBJ1-5 . TRBV10-3 TGTGCCATCAGTGACCAGGGTGGGGGAAGGAATCAGCCCCAGCATTTT CAISDQGGGRNQPQHF
TRBD2 TRBJ2-5 . TRBV5-1 TGCGCCAGCAGCTTGGTTCCTTCTAGCGGCGGTGAGACCCAGTACTTC CASSLVPSSGGETQYF
TRBD1 TRBJ1-1 . TRBV19 TGTGCCAGTAGTCTTCGCCCGGGACAGGGGGCCTCTGAAGCTTTCTTT CASSLRPGQGASEAFF
. TRBJ2-3 . TRBV5-1 TGCGCCAGCAGCCCGGTCCCAGCTGGAGATACGCAGTATTTT CASSPVPAGDTQYF
. TRBJ1-4 once TRBV19 TGTGCCAGTTCTCGGGATCCGGGGGCAGGTGAAAAACTGTTTTTT CASSRDPGAGEKLFF
. TRBJ2-7 many TRBV19 TGTGCCAGTAGTATTCTGACAGGCCAAGGCTACGAGCAGTACTTC CASSILTGQGYEQYF
TRBD2 TRBJ2-3 . TRBV10-3 TGTGCCATCAGTGCGGGAGGGCCGACAGATACGCAGTATTTT CAISAGGPTDTQYF
. TRBJ2-1 . TRBV5-4 TGTGCCAGCAGCTTGGCCGGAGGGGCGAACTACAATGAGCAGTTCTTC CASSLAGGANYNEQFF
. TRBJ2-7 . TRBV19 TGTGCCAGTAGGATTCTCAAGCGCGGATTCTACGAGCAGTACTTC CASRILKRGFYEQYF
TRBD2 TRBJ2-6 . TRBV28 TGTGCCAGCAGTCCTACTAGCGGGAGTCTCTCTGGGGCCAACGTCCTGACTTTC CASSPTSGSLSGANVLTF
TRBD1 TRBJ1-2 . TRBV7-9 TGTGCCAGCAGCTTAGCAGGGGGCGGCTATGGCTACACCTTC CASSLAGGGYGYTF